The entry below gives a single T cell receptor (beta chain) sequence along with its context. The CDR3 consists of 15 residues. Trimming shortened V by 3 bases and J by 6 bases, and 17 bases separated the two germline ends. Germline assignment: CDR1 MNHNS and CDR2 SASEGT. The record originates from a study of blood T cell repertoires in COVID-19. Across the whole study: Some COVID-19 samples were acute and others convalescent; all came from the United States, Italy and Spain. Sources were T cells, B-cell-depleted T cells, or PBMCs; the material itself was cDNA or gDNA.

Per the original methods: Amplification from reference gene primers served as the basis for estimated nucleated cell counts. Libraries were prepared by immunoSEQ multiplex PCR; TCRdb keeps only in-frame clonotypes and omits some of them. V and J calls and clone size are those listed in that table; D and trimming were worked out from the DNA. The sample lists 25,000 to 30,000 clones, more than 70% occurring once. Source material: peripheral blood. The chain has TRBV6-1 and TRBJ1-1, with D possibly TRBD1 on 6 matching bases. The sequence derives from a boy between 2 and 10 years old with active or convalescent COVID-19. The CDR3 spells CASSEIFVGAPEAFF. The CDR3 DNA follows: TGTGCCAGCAGTGAGATTTTTGTGGGGGCCCCTGAAGCTTTCTTT.